Below are 28 T cell receptor beta chains sequenced from a single sample in a study of OX40 agonist ivuxolimab in advanced cancers. Data came from immunoSEQ multiplex PCR; TCRdb stores just in-frame clones and leaves some out. The table includes roughly 34,000 clones, around 83% detected once. Sequences were derived from CD4+ or CD8+ T cells sorted from blood, sampled in a trial of the OX40 agonist ivuxolimab. These receptors all stem from an adult with an advanced solid tumor such as melanoma, head and neck, liver or kidney cancer.

The chain uses TRBV6-6 and TRBJ1-6; 7 positions agree with TRBD1. Germline V gene lookup returns CDR1 MNHNY and CDR2 SVGAGI (reference sequence). The V and J ends lost 5 bases and 7 bases, in that order; junction bases with no gene match: 8. CDR3 length: 15 amino acids. CDR3 residues: CASSQGTVLNSPLHF. As DNA, the CDR3 is TGTGCCAGCAGTCAGGGGACAGTTCTAAATTCACCCCTCCACTTT.

The rearrangement uses TRBV2 and TRBJ1-2; 7 bases match TRBD1. The CDR3 loop spans 14 amino acids. Germline CDR1 and CDR2: SNHLY and FYNNEI. V gave up 9 bases and J gave up 2 bases; unmatched junction bases: 9. CDR3 residues: CARGDRTSNYGYTF. In nucleotides, the CDR3 is TGTGCCAGAGGGGACAGAACATCGAACTATGGCTACACCTTC. Drawing the rest from reference TRBV2 and TRBJ1-2, the complete variable domain is EPEVTQTPSHQVTQMGQEVILRCVPISNHLYFYWYRQILGQKVEFLVSFYNNEISEKSEIFDDQFSVERPDGSNFTLKIRSTKLEDSAMYFCARGDRTSNYGYTFGSGTRLTVV.

This clone is a singleton in its sample. This chain connects TRBV18 to TRBJ2-7; 11 nucleotides agree with TRBD2. This CDR3 is 16 amino acids long. The ends lost 3 bases at V and 2 bases at J; junction bases unmatched: 6. Germline-derived CDR1 and CDR2 are KGHSH and LQKENI. The CDR3 here is CASSPLTSGGTYEQYF. CDR3 in DNA: TGTGCCAGCTCACCGCTTACTAGCGGGGGAACCTACGAGCAGTACTTC.

The chain couples TRBV6-5 to TRBJ2-5; unclear D gene. V lost 2 bases and J 2 bases, leaving 12 bases between the germline ends. The CDR3 is 15 amino acids. From germline, CDR1 is MNHEY and CDR2 SVGAGI. The CDR3 is CASSYSLSRQETQYF. As DNA, the CDR3 is TGTGCCAGCAGTTACAGCTTGAGTAGGCAAGAGACCCAGTACTTC.

This clone was seen once. The rearrangement links TRBV5-1 to TRBJ2-3, with D perhaps TRBD1 or TRBD2 (6 bases each). The germline V and J ends were trimmed by 0 bases and 2 bases, with 13 bases remaining between them. Germline V CDR1 and CDR2: SGHRS, YFSETQ. The CDR3 totals 16 residues. CDR3 protein: CASSLVGGRATDTQYF. In DNA, the CDR3 is TGCGCCAGCAGCTTGGTTGGGGGGCGCGCCACAGATACGCAGTATTTT.

In its sample, this clone is medium-sized. The rearrangement links TRBV4-1 to TRBJ2-7, with D unclear. CDR3 length equals 16 residues. Trimming took 1 base from V and 1 from J, leaving 14 bases between them. Germline CDR1 reads MGHRA; CDR2 reads YSYEKL. CDR3 sequence reads: CASSQVLSRISYEQYF. Here the CDR3 DNA reads TGCGCCAGCAGCCAAGTCCTGTCTAGGATTTCCTACGAGCAGTACTTC.

The chain is built from TRBV7-6 and TRBJ1-3, with D unresolved. This CDR3 region has 15 residues. Germline V CDR1 and CDR2: SGHVS, FNYEAQ. V was shortened by 1 base and J by 0 bases, with 7 bases between the two germline ends. The CDR3, as DNA: TGTGCCAGCAGCTTAGAGCCAGCCTCTGGAAACACCATATATTTT. This codes for CASSLEPASGNTIYF.

The CDR3 reads CSVGQGTSYNEQFF. The CDR3 region has the DNA TGCAGCGTCGGACAGGGGACCTCCTACAATGAGCAGTTCTTC. The rearrangement uses TRBV29-1 and TRBJ2-1, with 9 nucleotides matching TRBD1. V lost 6 bases and J lost 0; bases outside the gene matches: 3. This CDR3 has 14 residues. Germline lookup yields CDR1 SQVTM and CDR2 ANQGSEA.

The J gene is TRBJ1-1, the V gene TRBV10-3; TRBD1 is a possible D gene (5 bases). Trimming cost V 5 bases and J 4 bases, with 11 bases left between them. The CDR3 contains 13 residues. The germline CDR1 and CDR2 sequences are ENHRY and SYGVKD. CDR3 in amino acids: CAISRSQGTEAFF. CDR3 nucleotides: TGTGCCATCAGTAGGTCCCAGGGCACTGAAGCTTTCTTT.

The V gene is TRBV19, the J gene TRBJ1-5, with 7 bases aligning to TRBD1. J lost 5 bases, V lost 4 bases, and 5 bases had no gene match. Germline loops: CDR1 LNHDA, CDR2 SQIVND (reference sequence). The CDR3 sequence is 14 residues long. This chain's CDR3 is CASSKGGGYQPQHF. CDR3 nucleotide sequence: TGTGCCAGTAGTAAGGGAGGGGGCTATCAGCCCCAGCATTTT.

This clone was seen once. The V call is TRBV27, the J call TRBJ2-3; TRBD2 aligns across 13 bases. From germline, CDR1 is MNHEY and CDR2 SMNVEV (reference sequence). CDR3 length: 13 residues. V lost 3 bases to trimming and J lost 14 bases; unmatched junction nucleotides: 5. CDR3 DNA: TGTGCCAGCAGTTTCGGACTAGCGGGGGCCATGTATTTT. It is translated as CASSFGLAGAMYF.

V and J are TRBV29-1 and TRBJ2-3; no definite D call. Trimming cost V 3 bases and J 4 bases, with 8 bases left between them. Germline V lookup: CDR1 SQVTM, CDR2 ANQGSEA. The CDR3 sequence is 12 residues long. The CDR3 DNA reads as TGCAGCGTTGACGTCGTGGCAGATACGCAGTATTTT. This codes for CSVDVVADTQYF.

This chain links TRBV19 with TRBJ1-1; D is uncertain. The CDR3 has 16 amino acids. Trimming took 2 bases from V and 1 from J, leaving 14 bases between them. Looked up from germline, CDR1 is LNHDA and CDR2 is SQIVND (reference sequence). CDR3 residues: CASSIIFSLKNTEAFF. As DNA, the CDR3 is TGTGCCAGTAGTATAATCTTTTCGCTGAAGAACACTGAAGCTTTCTTT.

V and J are TRBV18 and TRBJ2-5; 9 bases map to TRBD1. The V segment lost 2 bases and the J segment 0 bases; nucleotides outside the gene matches: 4. The CDR3 length is 16 residues. Per germline, CDR1 KGHSH and CDR2 LQKENI. CDR3 amino acids: CASSPGTGMYQETQYF. The DNA for the CDR3 is TGTGCCAGCTCACCAGGGACAGGGATGTACCAAGAGACCCAGTACTTC. Supplemented by reference TRBV18 and TRBJ2-5, the full variable domain reads NAGVMQNPRHLVRRRGQEARLRCSPMKGHSHVYWYRQLPEEGLKFMVYLQKENIIDESGMPKERFSAEFPKEGPSILRIQQVVRGDSAAYFCASSPGTGMYQETQYFGPGTRLLVL.

This chain's CDR3 is CASSQGLATAYEQYF. DNA of the CDR3: TGCGCCAGCAGCCAAGGATTGGCGACAGCCTACGAGCAGTACTTC. The V and J genes are TRBV4-1 and TRBJ2-7, with D possibly being TRBD1 (5 bases). V was trimmed by 1 base and J by 2 bases, leaving 12 bases between them. The V gene's germline CDR1 is MGHRA and CDR2 YSYEKL. The CDR3 has 15 residues.

This chain uses TRBV6-1 with TRBJ1-1; the D is unclear. Germline CDR1 reads MNHNS; CDR2 reads SASEGT. CDR3 length: 13 amino acids. The germline V and J ends were trimmed by 6 bases and 2 bases, with 10 bases remaining between them. CDR3 nucleotides: TGTGCCAGCAGCAAGGCGGGCAACACTGAAGCTTTCTTT. This sequence encodes CASSKAGNTEAFF.

The count of this clone is one. The V gene is TRBV25-1, the J gene TRBJ2-3; TRBD2 matches at 9 bases. After removal of 1 base from V and 4 bases from J, the junction contained 6 bases not matched to a gene. CDR3 size: 16 residues. In germline, CDR1 is MGHDK, CDR2 SYGVNS. In DNA form, the CDR3 reads TGTGCCAGCAGTGAATGGGCTAGCGGGGCGGCAGATACGCAGTATTTT. The encoded protein is CASSEWASGAADTQYF.

This chain uses TRBV19 with TRBJ1-6; the D is unclear. Per germline, CDR1 LNHDA and CDR2 SQIVND (reference sequence). Trimming took 3 bases from V and 12 from J, leaving 15 bases between them. The CDR3 runs 14 residues. CDR3 bases: TGTGCCAGTAGTATTTCTGCAGGAATTGGACCCCTCCACTTT. Translating gives CASSISAGIGPLHF. Supplemented by reference TRBV19 and TRBJ1-6, the full variable domain reads DGGITQSPKYLFRKEGQNVTLSCEQNLNHDAMYWYRQDPGQGLRLIYYSQIVNDFQKGDIAEGYSVSREKKESFPLTVTSAQKNPTAFYLCASSISAGIGPLHFGNGTRLTVT.

CDR3 DNA: TGTGCCAGCAGCGGTCGACAGAAAAGCTCCTACGAGCAGTACTTC. It encodes CASSGRQKSSYEQYF. This chain joins TRBV5-5 and TRBJ2-7; D is possibly TRBD1 (5 bases). CDR3 length: 15 residues. The V end lost 4 bases, the J end lost 0 bases, and 14 bases lay between the germline ends. CDR1 SGHKS and CDR2 YYEKEE come from the germline V gene (reference sequence).

A single count supports this clone. V usage is TRBV5-1 and J usage is TRBJ2-1; 8 nucleotides match TRBD2. Germline-derived CDR1 and CDR2 are SGHRS and YFSETQ. The CDR3 is 15 residues long. After removal of 3 bases from V and 7 bases from J, the junction contained 9 bases not matched to a gene. The CDR3: CASSYSGESVNEQFF. In nucleotides, the CDR3 is TGCGCCAGCAGCTATAGCGGGGAGTCGGTTAATGAGCAGTTCTTC.

This chain joins TRBV5-1 and TRBJ1-3, with TRBD1 matching 7 bases. Trimming removed 0 bases from V and 3 bases from J; junction bases left unmatched: 6. This CDR3 has 16 amino acids. The germline V gene encodes CDR1 SGHRS and CDR2 YFSETQ. For the CDR3, the DNA is TGCGCCAGCAGCTTGGCCGGCCAGGGGGATGGAAACACCATATATTTT. It is translated as CASSLAGQGDGNTIYF. The whole variable domain, remainder taken from reference TRBV5-1 and TRBJ1-3, is KAGVTQTPRYLIKTRGQQVTLSCSPISGHRSVSWYQQTPGQGLQFLFEYFSETQRNKGNFPGRFSGRQFSNSRSEMNVSTLELGDSALYLCASSLAGQGDGNTIYFGEGSWLTVV.

The chain is built from TRBV11-1 and TRBJ2-4, with TRBD1 as a possible D gene (6 bases). The CDR3 sequence is 16 residues long. CDR1 and CDR2 (germline): SGHAT, FQDESV (reference sequence). V was shortened by 9 bases and J by 0 bases, with 18 bases between the two germline ends. The CDR3 coding sequence is TGTGCCAGACAGGAGACAGGAGTACTAGCCAAAAACATTCAGTACTTC. This translates into CARQETGVLAKNIQYF.

This clone was seen just once. This chain joins TRBV5-1 and TRBJ2-5; D uncertain. The J call is uncertain, as TRBJ2-7 better fits the DNA end. Germline CDR1 is SGHRS and CDR2 is YFSETQ. The CDR3 extends over 15 amino acids. In DNA form, the CDR3 reads TGCGCCAGCAGCTTGGATCCCAGCCTCTCCTACGAGCAGTACTTC. Translated: CASSLDPSLSYEQYF.

V and J are TRBV6-5 and TRBJ1-2; D remains unclear. This CDR3 contains 14 residues. In germline, CDR1 is MNHEY, CDR2 SVGAGI. V shed 6 bases and J shed 3 bases, with 14 bases lying between them. CDR3: CASREAIQDYGYTF. The CDR3 DNA reads as TGTGCCAGCAGAGAAGCGATCCAGGACTATGGCTACACCTTC.

The chain joins TRBV7-2 to TRBJ1-5, with a tentative D call TRBD1 (5 bases). Germline loops: CDR1 SGHTA, CDR2 FQGNSA. The CDR3 runs to 13 residues. V lost 1 base, J lost 5 bases, and 6 bases lay in between. The CDR3 sequence is CASSLGGYQPQHF. In DNA form, the CDR3 reads TGTGCCAGCAGCTTAGGGGGGTATCAGCCCCAGCATTTT.

In its sample, this clone was seen a few times. The chain combines TRBV6-5 with TRBJ1-2; 9 bases match TRBD1. Losses at the gene ends were 7 bases for V and 8 bases for J; bases not matched to a gene: 11. CDR3 length: 14 amino acids. Looked up from germline, CDR1 is MNHEY and CDR2 is SVGAGI. The CDR3 coding sequence is TGTGCCAGCACCCCCGGGACAGGGAGGAGCGGCTACACCTTC. Translating gives CASTPGTGRSGYTF.

This clone was detected only a few times. The chain has TRBV28 and TRBJ2-1; 14 bases align to TRBD2. Germline CDR1 MDHEN, CDR2 SYDVKM. The CDR3 runs to 16 residues. J lost 7 bases, V lost 3 bases, and 5 bases had no gene match. The CDR3 DNA is TGTGCCAGCAGTTTCCCCGGGACTAGCGGGAGTAATGAGCAGTTCTTC. This gives the protein CASSFPGTSGSNEQFF.

This rearrangement joins TRBV19 to TRBJ1-4; D not resolved. This CDR3 has 15 residues. Germline-derived CDR1 and CDR2 are LNHDA and SQIVND (reference sequence). The germline V and J ends were trimmed by 1 base and 7 bases, with 13 bases remaining between them. The CDR3 DNA follows: TGTGCCAGTAGTATAGGGCCCGGGTCGCCTGAAAAACTGTTTTTT. Translated: CASSIGPGSPEKLFF.